This TCR beta chain was sequenced in a study of cytomegalovirus exposure and HLA in healthy donors. Overall study results and limits: Being indistinguishable, some V segments were excluded, TRBV6-2 and TRBV6-3 among them. The study put 150 or so TCR beta chains on its list as cytomegalovirus-associated. The classifier, whose performance was assessed in both the original and validation cohorts, reportedly diagnosed cytomegalovirus status with high specificity and sensitivity.

The CDR3 spans 14 residues. Trimming took 6 bases from V and 6 from J, leaving 17 bases between them. Germline V lookup: CDR1 MNHEY, CDR2 SVGAGI. Primers: 60 Vbeta forward and 13 Jbeta reverse. TCRdb keeps only in-frame clones here, not all; method: immunoSEQ multiplex PCR. This table has about 130,000 clones, under 85% appearing once. This clone was detected once. Antigen: not known. The J gene is TRBJ1-2, the V gene TRBV6-5; maybe TRBD1 (6 bases). The sequence came from a man aged 25-45 years in good health and CMV-seronegative. Sequencing was performed on PBMCs. The CDR3 bases are TGTGCCAGCAGCCCCATCACAGGGAGTAATGGCTACACCTTC. It yields the protein CASSPITGSNGYTF.